These 8 T cell receptor beta chains share one sample of origin, sequenced in a study of neurological immune-mediated disorders. TCRdb re-called the 5' RACE reads with MiXCR, one entry per CDR3 protein. The sample has over 45,000 distinct CDR3 sequences, 3% to 3.5% seen once. Sequencing was done on a sample of PBMCs. The receptors were sampled from a man aged 35 to 55 with multiple sclerosis.

This clonotype was recorded at least ten times. V is TRBV12-3 or TRBV12-4 and J is TRBJ1-2, with D perhaps matching TRBD1 (5 bases). V was cut by 5 bases and J by 2 bases, with 15 bases left in between. The CDR3 length is 15 residues. CDR3 protein: CASSQGTKGNYGYTF. CDR3 nucleotides: TGTGCCAGCAGTCAAGGGACGAAGGGGAACTATGGCTACACCTTC.

This clonotype was picked up many times. This sequence joins TRBV5-1 and TRBJ1-1, with 7 bases lining up with TRBD1. V lost 6 bases and J lost 1; bases outside the gene matches: 6. Germline CDR1 reads SGHRS; CDR2 reads YFSETQ. This CDR3 spans 14 amino acids. The chain's CDR3 is CASTQGQRNTEAFF. Here the CDR3 DNA reads TGCGCCAGCACCCAGGGACAGAGGAACACTGAAGCTTTCTTT.

This clonotype came up many times. The CDR3 DNA follows: TGCAGTGCTCAGCTAGCGGGGGCCTCCCATGAGCAGTTCTTC. Its protein is CSAQLAGASHEQFF. The J gene is TRBJ2-1, the V gene TRBV20-1, with TRBD2 matching over 10 bases. Trimming at V came to 5 bases and at J to 8 bases, leaving 9 bases not matched to a gene. The germline V gene encodes CDR1 DFQATT and CDR2 SNEGSKA (reference sequence). This CDR3 spans 14 amino acids.

This clonotype was found many times. The chain combines TRBV3-1 with TRBJ2-7; 7 positions match TRBD1. The CDR3 has 12 amino acids. The V segment lost 1 base and the J segment 12 bases; nucleotides outside the gene matches: 6. Per germline, CDR1 LGHDT and CDR2 YNNKEL (reference sequence). CDR3 loop: CASSQGNRGWYF. The CDR3 nucleotides read TGTGCCAGCAGCCAAGGGAACAGGGGTTGGTACTTC.

This clonotype was seen a handful of times. A read error may explain this, as a much larger clone is one base away. This chain links TRBV7-2 with TRBJ1-2; the D gene is possibly TRBD1 (5 bases). CDR3 size: 16 residues. Germline V gene sequence: CDR1 SGHTA, CDR2 FQGNSA. V gave up 0 bases and J gave up 2 bases, with 13 bases separating them. The CDR3 DNA is TGTGCCAGCAGCTTAGCGGCTCACAAGGGGAACTATGGCTACACCTTC. Its protein is CASSLAAHKGNYGYTF.

This clonotype was counted at least ten times. The genes are TRBV12-3 or TRBV12-4 and TRBJ2-3; D is uncertain. The V end lost 6 bases, the J end lost 2 bases, and 6 bases lay between the germline ends. The CDR3 loop spans 12 amino acids. DNA of the CDR3: TGTGCCAGCAGGCGGTCCACAGATACGCAGTATTTT. It is translated as CASRRSTDTQYF.

Many counts were recorded for this clonotype. The J gene is TRBJ2-3, the V gene TRBV5-1, with unresolved D. The CDR3 is made up of 13 amino acids. Per germline, CDR1 SGHRS and CDR2 YFSETQ. V was shortened by 1 base and J by 3 bases, with 6 bases between the two germline ends. For the CDR3, the DNA is TGCGCCAGCAGCTTGACCCTGACAGATACGCAGTATTTT. It translates to CASSLTLTDTQYF.

This clonotype was seen ten or more times. The chain has TRBV3-1 and TRBJ1-1, with D unclear. Between the trimmed V and J ends, which lost 5 bases and 1 base, there was a span of 8 bases. The CDR3 covers 13 residues. Germline V gene sequence: CDR1 LGHDT, CDR2 YNNKEL (reference sequence). The CDR3 loop is CASSGSGNTEAFF. The CDR3 bases are TGTGCCAGCAGCGGGTCGGGGAACACTGAAGCTTTCTTT.